This T cell receptor (beta chain) was obtained from a study of blood T cell repertoires in COVID-19. Study in general: COVID-19 samples from acute and convalescent phases originated in the United States, Italy and Spain. PBMCs, B-cell-depleted T cells, or T cells were the source of the cDNA or gDNA that made up the material.

The CDR3 length is 17 residues. Looked up from germline, CDR1 is KGHDR and CDR2 is SFDVKD. With 12 bases clipped from V and 0 bases from J, the junction kept 14 bases outside the gene matches. Clones were sequenced by immunoSEQ multiplex PCR, and TCRdb holds only the in-frame ones, with some missing. The sample includes 210,000 or so clones, roughly nine tenths of them seen just once. This TCR came from a woman in her fifties or sixties in a cohort exposed to, infected with or recovered from COVID-19 (not recorded which). Sequencing was performed on PBMCs or T cells enriched from blood (not recorded which). V usage is TRBV24-1 and J usage is TRBJ1-4, with TRBD1 identical over 8 bases. DNA for the CDR3: TGTGCCCCCTATACAAGGACAGGGACCGCAACTAATGAAAAACTGTTTTTT. The encoded protein is CAPYTRTGTATNEKLFF.